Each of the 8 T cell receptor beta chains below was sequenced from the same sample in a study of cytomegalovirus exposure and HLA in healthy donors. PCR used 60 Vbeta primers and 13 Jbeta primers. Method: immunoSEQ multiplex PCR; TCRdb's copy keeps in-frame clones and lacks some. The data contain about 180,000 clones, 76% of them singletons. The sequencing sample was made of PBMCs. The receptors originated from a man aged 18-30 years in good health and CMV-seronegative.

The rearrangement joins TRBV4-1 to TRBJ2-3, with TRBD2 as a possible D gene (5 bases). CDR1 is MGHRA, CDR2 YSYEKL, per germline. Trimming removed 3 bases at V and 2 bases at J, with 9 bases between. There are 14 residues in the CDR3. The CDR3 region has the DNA TGCGCCAGCAGCCAGGGCGGACTCACAGATACGCAGTATTTT. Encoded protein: CASSQGGLTDTQYF.

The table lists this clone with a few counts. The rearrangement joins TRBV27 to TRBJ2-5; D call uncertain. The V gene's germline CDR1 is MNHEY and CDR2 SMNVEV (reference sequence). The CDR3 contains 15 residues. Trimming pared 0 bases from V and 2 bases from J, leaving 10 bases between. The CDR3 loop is CASSLSSAAQETQYF. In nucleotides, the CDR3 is TGTGCCAGCAGTTTATCGAGCGCAGCACAAGAGACCCAGTACTTC.

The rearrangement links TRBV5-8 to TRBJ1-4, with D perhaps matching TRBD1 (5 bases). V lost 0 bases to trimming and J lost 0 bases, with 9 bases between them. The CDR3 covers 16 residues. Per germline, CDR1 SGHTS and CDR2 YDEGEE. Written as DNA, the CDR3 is TGTGCCAGCAGCTTGGACTGGGGCGCAACTAATGAAAAACTGTTTTTT. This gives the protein CASSLDWGATNEKLFF.

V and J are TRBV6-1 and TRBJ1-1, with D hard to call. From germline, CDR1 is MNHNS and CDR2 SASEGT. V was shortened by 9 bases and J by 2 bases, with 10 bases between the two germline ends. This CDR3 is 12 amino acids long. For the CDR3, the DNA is TGTGCCAGTCACAAGTTTAACACTGAAGCTTTCTTT. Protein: CASHKFNTEAFF.

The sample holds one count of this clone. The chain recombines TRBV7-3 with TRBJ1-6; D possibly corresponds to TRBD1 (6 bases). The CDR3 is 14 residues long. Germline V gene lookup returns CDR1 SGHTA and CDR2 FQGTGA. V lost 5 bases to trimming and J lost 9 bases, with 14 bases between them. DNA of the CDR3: TGTGCCAGCAGCAAACAGGGTTCTACTTCACCCCTCCACTTT. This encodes CASSKQGSTSPLHF.

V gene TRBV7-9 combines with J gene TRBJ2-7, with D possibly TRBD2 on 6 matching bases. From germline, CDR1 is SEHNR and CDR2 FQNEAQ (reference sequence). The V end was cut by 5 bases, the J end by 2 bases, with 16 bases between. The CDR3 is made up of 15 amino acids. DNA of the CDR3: TGTGCCAGCAGCGACTGGACGGGAGCAGCCTACGAGCAGTACTTC. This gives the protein CASSDWTGAAYEQYF.

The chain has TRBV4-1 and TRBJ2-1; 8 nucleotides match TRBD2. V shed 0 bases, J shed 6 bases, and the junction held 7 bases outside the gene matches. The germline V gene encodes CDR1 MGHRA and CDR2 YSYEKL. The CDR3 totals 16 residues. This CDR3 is CASSQDLLAACNEQFF. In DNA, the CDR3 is TGCGCCAGCAGCCAAGATCTACTAGCGGCCTGCAATGAGCAGTTCTTC.

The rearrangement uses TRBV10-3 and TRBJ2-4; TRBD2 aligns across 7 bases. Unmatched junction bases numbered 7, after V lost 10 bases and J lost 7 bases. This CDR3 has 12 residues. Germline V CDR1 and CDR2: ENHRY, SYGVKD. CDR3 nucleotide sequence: TGTGCCACCGGGACTACGCAGAACATTCAGTACTTC. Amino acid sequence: CATGTTQNIQYF.